A single sample is the source of the 3 T cell receptor beta chains below, sequenced in a study of shared clonotypes between healthy human individuals. Naive CD8 cells comprised CD45RO-negative, CCR7-positively selected cells, excluding terminally differentiated effector memory CD45RA+ cells. The assay was immunoSEQ multiplex PCR, and TCRdb's table has in-frame clones only and misses some. The sample contains some 2 million clones, about 95% of which appear only once. Sequenced sample: naive CD8+ T cells sorted from blood. The source is a young man in good health.

The J gene is TRBJ1-4, the V gene TRBV6-5; 8 bases map to TRBD1. CDR1 and CDR2 (germline): MNHEY, SVGAGI. This CDR3 is 13 amino acids long. Germline trimming cut 8 bases from V and 5 bases from J; bases unmatched to any gene: 4. CDR3 amino acids: CASGRTGNEKLFF. CDR3 bases: TGTGCCAGCGGGCGGACAGGGAATGAAAAACTGTTTTTT.

This sequence joins TRBV27 and TRBJ2-3, with TRBD2 matching 9 bases. The V gene end was trimmed by 2 bases and the J gene end by 6 bases; junction bases not matched to a gene: 12. Germline V gene lookup returns CDR1 MNHEY and CDR2 SMNVEV (reference sequence). There are 17 residues in the CDR3. The CDR3 bases are TGTGCCAGCAGTTTAGTCTACAGCGGGGGGCCGGGGGATACGCAGTATTTT. Translation gives CASSLVYSGGPGDTQYF.

J is TRBJ1-6 and V is TRBV4-3; the D gene is possibly TRBD1 (6 bases). The CDR3 runs 17 residues. The germline CDR1 and CDR2 sequences are LGHNA and YSLEER. Trimming took off 0 bases at V and 9 bases at J, with 18 bases between the two ends. The DNA of the CDR3 is TGCGCCAGCAGCCAAGAAGTGATAGGGGGACTATCTTCACCCCTCCACTTT. It specifies CASSQEVIGGLSSPLHF.